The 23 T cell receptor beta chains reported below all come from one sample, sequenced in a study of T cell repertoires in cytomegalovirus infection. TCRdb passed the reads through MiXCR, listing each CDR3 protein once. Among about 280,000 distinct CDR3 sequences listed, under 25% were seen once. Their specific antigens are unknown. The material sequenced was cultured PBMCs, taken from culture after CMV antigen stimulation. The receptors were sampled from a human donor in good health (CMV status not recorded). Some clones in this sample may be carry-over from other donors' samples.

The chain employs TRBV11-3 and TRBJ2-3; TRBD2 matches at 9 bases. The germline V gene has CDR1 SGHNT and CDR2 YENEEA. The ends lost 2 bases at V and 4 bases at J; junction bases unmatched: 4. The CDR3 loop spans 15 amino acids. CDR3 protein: CASSLISSGADTQYF. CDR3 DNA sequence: TGTGCCAGCAGCTTAATTTCTAGCGGGGCAGATACGCAGTATTTT.

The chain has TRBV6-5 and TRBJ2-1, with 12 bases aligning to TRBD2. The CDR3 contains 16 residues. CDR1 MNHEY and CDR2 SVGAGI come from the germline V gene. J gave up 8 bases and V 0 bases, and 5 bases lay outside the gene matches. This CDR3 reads CASSYSRLAGVDEQFF. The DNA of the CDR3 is TGTGCCAGCAGTTACTCCAGACTAGCGGGAGTTGATGAGCAGTTCTTC.

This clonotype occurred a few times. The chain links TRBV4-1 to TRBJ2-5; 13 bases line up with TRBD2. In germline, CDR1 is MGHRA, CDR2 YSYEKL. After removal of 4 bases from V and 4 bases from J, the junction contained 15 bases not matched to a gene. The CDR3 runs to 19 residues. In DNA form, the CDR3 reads TGCGCCAGCAGCCGCCCCATAACAAGGACTAGCGGGAGTTCAGAGACCCAGTACTTC. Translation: CASSRPITRTSGSSETQYF.

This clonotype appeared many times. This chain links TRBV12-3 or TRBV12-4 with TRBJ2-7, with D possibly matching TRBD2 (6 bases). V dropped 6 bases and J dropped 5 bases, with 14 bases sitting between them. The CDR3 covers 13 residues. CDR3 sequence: CASSSGYVNEQYF. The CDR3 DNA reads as TGTGCCAGCAGCAGCGGGTATGTTAACGAGCAGTACTTC.

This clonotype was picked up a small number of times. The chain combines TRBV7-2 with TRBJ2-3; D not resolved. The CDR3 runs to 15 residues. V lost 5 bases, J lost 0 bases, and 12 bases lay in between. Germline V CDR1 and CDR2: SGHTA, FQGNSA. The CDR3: CASSARFSSTDTQYF. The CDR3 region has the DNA TGTGCCAGCAGCGCCCGGTTCTCGAGCACAGATACGCAGTATTTT. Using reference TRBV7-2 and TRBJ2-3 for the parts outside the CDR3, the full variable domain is GAGVSQSPSNKVTEKGKDVELRCDPISGHTALYWYRQSLGQGLEFLIYFQGNSAPDKSGLPSDRFSAERTGGSVSTLTIQRTQQEDSAVYLCASSARFSSTDTQYFGPGTRLTVL.

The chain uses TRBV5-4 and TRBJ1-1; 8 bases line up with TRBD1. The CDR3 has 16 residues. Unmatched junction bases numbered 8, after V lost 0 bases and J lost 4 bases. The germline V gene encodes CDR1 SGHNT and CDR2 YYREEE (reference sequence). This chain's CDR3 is CASSLDRGAFATEAFF. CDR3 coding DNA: TGTGCCAGCAGCTTGGACAGGGGGGCCTTTGCCACTGAAGCTTTCTTT. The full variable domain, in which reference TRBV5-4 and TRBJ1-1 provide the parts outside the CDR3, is ETGVTQSPTHLIKTRGQQVTLRCSSQSGHNTVSWYQQALGQGPQFIFQYYREEENGRGNFPPRFSGLQFPNYSSELNVNALELDDSALYLCASSLDRGAFATEAFFGQGTRLTVV.

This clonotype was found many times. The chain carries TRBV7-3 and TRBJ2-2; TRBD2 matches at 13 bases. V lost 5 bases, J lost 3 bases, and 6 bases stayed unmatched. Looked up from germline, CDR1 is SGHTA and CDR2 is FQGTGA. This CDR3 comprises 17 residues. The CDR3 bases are TGTGCCAGCAGCCCCCGGACTAGCGGGAGAGACACCGGGGAGCTGTTTTTT. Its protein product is CASSPRTSGRDTGELFF.

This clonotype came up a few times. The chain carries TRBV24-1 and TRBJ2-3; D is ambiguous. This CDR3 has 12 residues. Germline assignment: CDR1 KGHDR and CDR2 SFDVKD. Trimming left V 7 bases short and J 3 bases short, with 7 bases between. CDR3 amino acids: CATRGWTDTQYF. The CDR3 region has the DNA TGTGCCACCAGAGGGTGGACAGATACGCAGTATTTT.

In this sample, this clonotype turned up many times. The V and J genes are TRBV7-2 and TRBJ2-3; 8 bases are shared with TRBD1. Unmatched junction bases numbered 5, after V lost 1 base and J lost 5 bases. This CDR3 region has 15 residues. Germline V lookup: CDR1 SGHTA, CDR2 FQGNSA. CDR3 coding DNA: TGTGCCAGCAGCTTAGGGACAGGGAATCGAGATACGCAGTATTTT. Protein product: CASSLGTGNRDTQYF.

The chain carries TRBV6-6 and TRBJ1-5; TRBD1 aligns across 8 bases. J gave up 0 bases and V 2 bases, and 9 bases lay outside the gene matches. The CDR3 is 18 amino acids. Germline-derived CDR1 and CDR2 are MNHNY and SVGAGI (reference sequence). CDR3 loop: CASSYSRGQAYSNQPQHF. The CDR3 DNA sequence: TGTGCCAGCAGTTACAGTAGGGGACAGGCCTATAGCAATCAGCCCCAGCATTTT.

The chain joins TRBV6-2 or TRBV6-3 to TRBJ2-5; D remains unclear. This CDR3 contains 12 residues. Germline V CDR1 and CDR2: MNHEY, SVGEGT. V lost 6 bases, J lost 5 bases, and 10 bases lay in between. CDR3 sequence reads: CASRGSGETQYF. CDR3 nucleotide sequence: TGTGCCAGCAGGGGATCCGGGGAGACCCAGTACTTC.

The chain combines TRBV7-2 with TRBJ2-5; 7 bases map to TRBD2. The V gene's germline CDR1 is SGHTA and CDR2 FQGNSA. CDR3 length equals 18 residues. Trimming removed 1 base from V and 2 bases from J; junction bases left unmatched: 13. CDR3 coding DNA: TGTGCCAGCAGCTTAGTGCTTCCCGGGGCTAGCGGACAAGAGACCCAGTACTTC. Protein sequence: CASSLVLPGASGQETQYF.

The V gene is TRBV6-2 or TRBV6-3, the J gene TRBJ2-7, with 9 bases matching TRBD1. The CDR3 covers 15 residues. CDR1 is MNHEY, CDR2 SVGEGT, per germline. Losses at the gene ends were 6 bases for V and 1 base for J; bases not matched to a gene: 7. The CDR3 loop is CASSSGTGSSYEQYV. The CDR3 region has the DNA TGTGCCAGCAGCTCCGGGACAGGGTCTTCCTACGAGCAGTACGTC.

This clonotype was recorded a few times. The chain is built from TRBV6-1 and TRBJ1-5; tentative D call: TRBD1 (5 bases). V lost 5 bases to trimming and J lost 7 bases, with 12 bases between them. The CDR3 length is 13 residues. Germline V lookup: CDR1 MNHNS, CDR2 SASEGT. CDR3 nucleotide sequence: TGTGCCAGCAGTCGTATGGAGGGGCAGCCCCAGCATTTT. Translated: CASSRMEGQPQHF.

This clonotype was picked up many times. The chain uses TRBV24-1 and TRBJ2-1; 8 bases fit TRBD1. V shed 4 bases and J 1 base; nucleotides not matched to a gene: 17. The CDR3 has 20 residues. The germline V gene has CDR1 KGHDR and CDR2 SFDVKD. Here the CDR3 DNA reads TGTGCCACCAGTGACAATGAGGGAAACAGGGGGATCAGGTCCTACAATGAGCAGTTCTTC. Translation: CATSDNEGNRGIRSYNEQFF.

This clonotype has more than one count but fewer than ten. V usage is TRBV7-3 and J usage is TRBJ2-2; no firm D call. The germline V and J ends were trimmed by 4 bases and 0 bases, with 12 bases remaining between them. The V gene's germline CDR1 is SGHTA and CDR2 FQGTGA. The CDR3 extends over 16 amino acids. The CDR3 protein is CASSSYPASNTGELFF. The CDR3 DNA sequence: TGTGCCAGCAGCTCCTACCCAGCGTCGAACACCGGGGAGCTGTTTTTT.

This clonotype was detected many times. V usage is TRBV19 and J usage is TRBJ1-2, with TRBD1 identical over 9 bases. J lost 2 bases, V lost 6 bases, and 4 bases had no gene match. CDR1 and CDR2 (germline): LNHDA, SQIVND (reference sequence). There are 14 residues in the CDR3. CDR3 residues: CASRTGGNNYGYTF. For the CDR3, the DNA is TGTGCCAGTAGGACAGGGGGAAACAACTATGGCTACACCTTC.

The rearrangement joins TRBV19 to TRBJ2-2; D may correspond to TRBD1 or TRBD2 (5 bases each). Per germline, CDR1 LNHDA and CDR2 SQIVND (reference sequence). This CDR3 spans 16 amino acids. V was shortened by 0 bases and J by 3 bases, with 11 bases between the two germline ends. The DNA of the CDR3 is TGTGCCAGTAGTATAGAGGAGGACATCCACACCGGGGAGCTGTTTTTT. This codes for CASSIEEDIHTGELFF.

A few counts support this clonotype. The CDR3 DNA reads TGTGCCAGCAGTCGGGAGAGAGTGGGTTTTGCCGGGGAGCTGTTTTTT. Translation: CASSRERVGFAGELFF. The rearrangement joins TRBV7-3 to TRBJ2-2, with D perhaps matching TRBD2 (6 bases). The CDR3 extends over 16 amino acids. V lost 6 bases, J lost 6 bases, and 20 bases lay in between. CDR1 is SGHTA, CDR2 FQGTGA, per germline.

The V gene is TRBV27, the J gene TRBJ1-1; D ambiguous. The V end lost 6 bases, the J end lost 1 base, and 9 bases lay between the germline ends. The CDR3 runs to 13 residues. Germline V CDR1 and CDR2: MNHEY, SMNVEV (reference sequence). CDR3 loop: CASRRPGNTEAFF. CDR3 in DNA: TGTGCCAGCAGACGCCCAGGGAACACTGAAGCTTTCTTT.

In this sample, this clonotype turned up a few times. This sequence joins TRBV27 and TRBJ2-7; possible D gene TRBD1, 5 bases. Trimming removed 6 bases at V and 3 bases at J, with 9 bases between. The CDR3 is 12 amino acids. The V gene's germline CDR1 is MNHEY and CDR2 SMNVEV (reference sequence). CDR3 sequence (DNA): TGTGCCAGCAGCGACAGCCTCTACGAGCAGTACTTC. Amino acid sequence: CASSDSLYEQYF.

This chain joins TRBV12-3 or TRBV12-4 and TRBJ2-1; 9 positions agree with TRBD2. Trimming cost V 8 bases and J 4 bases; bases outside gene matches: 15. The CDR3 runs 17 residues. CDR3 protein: CASGPGPSGRKYNEQFF. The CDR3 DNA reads TGTGCCAGCGGACCGGGTCCCAGCGGGAGGAAGTACAATGAGCAGTTCTTC.

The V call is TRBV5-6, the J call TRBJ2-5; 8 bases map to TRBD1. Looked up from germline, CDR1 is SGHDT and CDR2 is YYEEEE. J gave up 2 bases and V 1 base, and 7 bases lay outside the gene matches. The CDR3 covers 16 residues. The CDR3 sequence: CASSLSTRGPQETQYF. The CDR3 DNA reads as TGTGCCAGCAGCTTGAGTACCAGGGGGCCGCAAGAGACCCAGTACTTC.